Described below is a single T cell receptor (beta chain) sequence and its context. Both 60 Vbeta primers and 13 Jbeta primers went into the PCR. Using immunoSEQ multiplex PCR, the repertoire was profiled, and TCRdb retains in-frame clones only, with some absent. The table includes about 120,000 clones, around 76% detected once. Trimming pared 5 bases from V and 5 bases from J, leaving 9 bases between. CDR3 size: 13 residues. CDR1 and CDR2 (germline): SGHAT, FQDESV (reference sequence). This sample is part of a study of cytomegalovirus exposure and HLA in healthy donors. What was sequenced was PBMCs. The chain is built from TRBV11-1 and TRBJ2-2; D not certain. The sequence came from a man aged 55 to 70 in good health and CMV-seropositive. Here the CDR3 DNA reads TGTGCCAGCAGCCCTCTCAGGACCGGGGAGCTGTTTTTT. Translation gives CASSPLRTGELFF.